The 16 T cell receptor beta chains below were found in one sample sequenced in a study of control samples from healthy donors and cancer patients. Sequenced by immunoSEQ multiplex PCR; TCRdb stores in-frame clones only, minus some. The sample includes some 150,000 clones, about 94% of them seen just once. Sequences were obtained from PBMCs. All receptors derive from a man in his 60s with colorectal cancer.

The V gene is TRBV11-2, the J gene TRBJ1-1; 8 bases align to TRBD1. Germline values: CDR1 SGHAT, CDR2 FQNNGV. Losses at the gene ends were 4 bases for V and 0 bases for J; bases not matched to a gene: 4. The CDR3 loop spans 15 amino acids. The CDR3 reads CASSSPGQVNTEAFF. Written as DNA, the CDR3 is TGTGCCAGCAGCTCGCCGGGACAGGTGAACACTGAAGCTTTCTTT. Full variable domain (remainder filled in from reference TRBV11-2 and TRBJ1-1): EAGVAQSPRYKIIEKRQSVAFWCNPISGHATLYWYQQILGQGPKLLIQFQNNGVVDDSQLPKDRFSAERLKGVDSTLKIQPAKLEDSAVYLCASSSPGQVNTEAFFGQGTRLTVV.

The sample holds one count of this clone. V and J are TRBV18 and TRBJ2-2; D is unresolved. Trimming pared 8 bases from V and 0 bases from J, leaving 16 bases between. The CDR3 is 16 amino acids. Germline assignment: CDR1 KGHSH and CDR2 LQKENI. CDR3 coding DNA: TGTGCCAGCAGAAGACCCGGGTCAGCGAACACCGGGGAGCTGTTTTTT. As protein: CASRRPGSANTGELFF.

The rearrangement links TRBV30 to TRBJ1-4, with D hard to call. The germline gives CDR1 GTSNPN, CDR2 SVGIG (reference sequence). The CDR3 is made up of 17 amino acids. Trimming removed 2 bases at V and 0 bases at J, with 16 bases between. This chain's CDR3 is CAWSSLVVGSTNEKLFF. The CDR3 bases are TGTGCCTGGAGTAGTCTCGTCGTGGGCTCAACTAATGAAAAACTGTTTTTT.

The chain is built from TRBV11-2 and TRBJ1-1, with D maybe TRBD1 (6 bases). Trimming left V 1 base short and J 5 bases short, with 11 bases between. Germline loops: CDR1 SGHAT, CDR2 FQNNGV. The CDR3 runs 14 residues. The CDR3 protein is CASSLVRGETEAFF. The CDR3 DNA reads as TGTGCCAGCAGCTTAGTCAGGGGAGAAACTGAAGCTTTCTTT.

The chain links TRBV5-1 to TRBJ2-3; weak D call: TRBD2 (5 bases). Germline CDR1 reads SGHRS; CDR2 reads YFSETQ. Trimming stripped 0 bases from V and 8 bases from J, with 10 bases between. This CDR3 comprises 13 residues. DNA of the CDR3: TGCGCCAGCAGCTTGGCGGAGGCGGGTACGCAGTATTTT. Its translation is CASSLAEAGTQYF.

The gene calls are TRBV2 and TRBJ1-1; D is uncertain. The V and J ends lost 7 bases and 1 base respectively, with 10 bases between them. This CDR3 has 13 residues. CDR1 and CDR2 from the germline V gene are SNHLY and FYNNEI. CDR3 in DNA: TGTGCCAGCACCCTCGGGCCGAACACTGAAGCTTTCTTT. It encodes CASTLGPNTEAFF.

The gene calls are TRBV2 and TRBJ1-5; D is uncertain. Trimming removed 4 bases from V and 0 bases from J, with 10 bases in between. The CDR3 covers 15 residues. Germline loops: CDR1 SNHLY, CDR2 FYNNEI. For the CDR3, the DNA is TGTGCCAGCAGTGCCTCAGGTATTAGCAATCAGCCCCAGCATTTT. It specifies CASSASGISNQPQHF.

The genes are TRBV6-5 and TRBJ2-5; 11 bases are shared with TRBD1. In germline, CDR1 is MNHEY, CDR2 SVGAGI. V lost 6 bases, J lost 5 bases, and 8 bases stayed unmatched. The CDR3 sequence is 15 residues long. Here the CDR3 reads CASRTGTGGGETQYF. CDR3 coding DNA: TGTGCCAGCAGGACTGGGACAGGGGGAGGTGAGACCCAGTACTTC.

This chain connects TRBV11-3 to TRBJ2-5; 11 bases fit TRBD1. Trimming cost V 5 bases and J 4 bases; bases outside gene matches: 6. The CDR3 contains 15 residues. CDR1 and CDR2 (germline): SGHNT, YENEEA. Written as DNA, the CDR3 is TGTGCCAGCAGCAGGACAGGGGGCCCGTTAGAGACCCAGTACTTC. Translation gives CASSRTGGPLETQYF.

This clone was observed a single time. This sequence joins TRBV19 and TRBJ1-5; 10 bases match TRBD1. The trim removed 3 bases at V and 3 bases at J, leaving 5 bases unmatched. The CDR3 spans 16 residues. Germline CDR1 LNHDA, CDR2 SQIVND (reference sequence). CDR3 coding DNA: TGTGCCAGTAGTATCGGGGACAGGGGTCCCAATCAGCCCCAGCATTTT. It yields the protein CASSIGDRGPNQPQHF.

This chain links TRBV7-9 with TRBJ2-7, with 10 bases aligning to TRBD1. This CDR3 region has 17 residues. The germline gives CDR1 SEHNR, CDR2 FQNEAQ (reference sequence). Losses at the gene ends were 5 bases for V and 3 bases for J; bases not matched to a gene: 13. The CDR3 protein is CASSPRRTGGFIYEQYF. The CDR3 DNA follows: TGTGCCAGCAGCCCCCGCAGGACAGGGGGTTTTATCTACGAGCAGTACTTC. The full variable domain, with the rest looked up from reference TRBV7-9 and TRBJ2-7, is DTGVSQNPRHKITKRGQNVTFRCDPISEHNRLYWYRQTLGQGPEFLTYFQNEAQLEKSRLLSDRFSAERPKGSFSTLEIQRTEQGDSAMYLCASSPRRTGGFIYEQYFGPGTRLTVT.

The chain recombines TRBV5-4 with TRBJ1-2; D possibly corresponds to TRBD1 (6 bases). Germline CDR1 and CDR2: SGHNT and YYREEE (reference sequence). The CDR3 totals 15 residues. V was cut by 4 bases and J by 1 base, with 14 bases left in between. The CDR3 reads CASSPDRSRNYGYTF. The CDR3 DNA is TGTGCCAGCAGCCCTGACAGGAGCCGTAACTATGGCTACACCTTC.

The V and J genes are TRBV5-1 and TRBJ2-3; unclear D gene. V was shortened by 4 bases and J by 2 bases, with 5 bases between the two germline ends. The CDR3 has 12 residues. CDR1 is SGHRS, CDR2 YFSETQ, per germline. The chain's CDR3 is CASSETTDTQYF. The CDR3 DNA reads TGCGCCAGCAGCGAGACCACAGATACGCAGTATTTT.

The chain couples TRBV4-1 to TRBJ2-7; D gene uncertain. The ends were cut back, 0 bases at V and 2 bases at J, with 8 bases in the middle. This CDR3 region has 14 residues. Germline V gives CDR1 MGHRA, CDR2 YSYEKL. The DNA for the CDR3 is TGCGCCAGCAGCCAAGATCGAGATACCTACGAGCAGTACTTC. Amino acid sequence: CASSQDRDTYEQYF.

Only one count was recorded for this clone. The chain employs TRBV10-3 and TRBJ2-7; D is unclear. V was trimmed by 6 bases and J by 0 bases, leaving 6 bases between them. Germline V gives CDR1 ENHRY, CDR2 SYGVKD. The CDR3 is made up of 12 amino acids. CDR3: CAISETSYEQYF. CDR3 nucleotide sequence: TGTGCCATCAGCGAAACCTCCTACGAGCAGTACTTC.

The chain links TRBV6-4 to TRBJ2-1, with a weak D call TRBD2 (6 bases). V lost 8 bases and J lost 0, with 11 bases in between. Germline-derived CDR1 and CDR2 are MRHNA and SNTAGT. This CDR3 has 14 amino acids. This CDR3 is CASSHGGSYNEQFF. The CDR3 bases are TGTGCCAGCTCTCACGGGGGCTCCTACAATGAGCAGTTCTTC.